This entry features one T cell receptor beta chain sequence. This sample was taken from a study of blood T cell repertoires in COVID-19. Turning to the study itself: In each case, the material was cDNA or gDNA derived from T cells, B-cell-depleted T cells, or PBMCs.

The CDR3 extends over 11 amino acids. In germline, CDR1 is SGHRS, CDR2 YFSETQ. The V gene lost 4 bases and the J gene lost 12 bases, with 14 bases spanning the gap. Original analysis: Amplification with reference gene primers provided the estimates of nucleated cell counts. This table comes from immunoSEQ multiplex PCR, and its TCRdb copy is limited to in-frame clones, with some not included. V and J calls and clone size follow that table, whereas D and trimming were derived from the DNA. Here the sample spans fewer than 70,000 clones, about 90% being singletons. This TCR derives from a man between 40 and 49 years old with COVID-19, enrolled during active disease. The sequenced sample consisted of peripheral blood. The genes are TRBV5-1 and TRBJ2-7; TRBD2 is a possible D gene (6 bases). The CDR3 DNA is TGCGCCAGCAGCGAAGGAGGGGTTTGGTACTTC. Residues: CASSEGGVWYF.